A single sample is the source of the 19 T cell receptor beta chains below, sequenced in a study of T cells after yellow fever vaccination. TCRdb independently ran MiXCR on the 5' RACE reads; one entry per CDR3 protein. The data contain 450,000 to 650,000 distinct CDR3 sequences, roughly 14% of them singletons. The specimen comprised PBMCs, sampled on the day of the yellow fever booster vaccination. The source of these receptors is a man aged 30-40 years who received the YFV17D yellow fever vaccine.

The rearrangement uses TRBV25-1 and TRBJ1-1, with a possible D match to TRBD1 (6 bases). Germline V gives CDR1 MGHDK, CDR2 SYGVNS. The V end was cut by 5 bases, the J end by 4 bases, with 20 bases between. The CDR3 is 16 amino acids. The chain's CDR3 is CASSPQTGGFGTEAFF. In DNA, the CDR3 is TGTGCCAGCAGTCCACAGACAGGCGGCTTTGGCACTGAAGCTTTCTTT.

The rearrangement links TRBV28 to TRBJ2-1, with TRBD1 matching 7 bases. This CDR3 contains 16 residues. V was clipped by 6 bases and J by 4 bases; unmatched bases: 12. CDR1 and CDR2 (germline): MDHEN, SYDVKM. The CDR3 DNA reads TGTGCCAGCAGCCCGACCCCGGGACAGTTATACAATGAGCAGTTCTTC. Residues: CASSPTPGQLYNEQFF. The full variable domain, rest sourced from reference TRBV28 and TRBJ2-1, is DVKVTQSSRYLVKRTGEKVFLECVQDMDHENMFWYRQDPGLGLRLIYFSYDVKMKEKGDIPEGYSVSREKKERFSLILESASTNQTSMYLCASSPTPGQLYNEQFFGPGTRLTVL.

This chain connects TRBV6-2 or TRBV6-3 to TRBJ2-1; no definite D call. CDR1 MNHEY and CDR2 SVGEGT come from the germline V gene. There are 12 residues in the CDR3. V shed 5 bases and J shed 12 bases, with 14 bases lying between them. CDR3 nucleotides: TGTGCCAGCAGTGCCCGGTCTGCCGTGCAGTTCTTC. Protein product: CASSARSAVQFF.

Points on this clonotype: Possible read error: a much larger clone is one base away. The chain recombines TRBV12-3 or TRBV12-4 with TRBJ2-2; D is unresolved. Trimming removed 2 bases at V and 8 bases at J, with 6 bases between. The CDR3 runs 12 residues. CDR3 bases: TGTGCCAGCAGTTTATGGGCAGGGGAGCTGTTTTTT. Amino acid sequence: CASSLWAGELFF.

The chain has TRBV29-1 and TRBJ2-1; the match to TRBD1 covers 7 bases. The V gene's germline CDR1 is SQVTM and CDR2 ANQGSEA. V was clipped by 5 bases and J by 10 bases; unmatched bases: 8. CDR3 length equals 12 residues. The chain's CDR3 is CSVRDSHREQFF. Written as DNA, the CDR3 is TGCAGCGTTCGGGACAGTCATAGGGAGCAGTTCTTC.

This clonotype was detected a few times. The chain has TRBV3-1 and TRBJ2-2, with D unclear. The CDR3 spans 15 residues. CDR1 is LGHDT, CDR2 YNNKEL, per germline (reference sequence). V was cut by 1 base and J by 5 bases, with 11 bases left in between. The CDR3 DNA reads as TGTGCCAGCAGCCAAGGCCCCCAGAGAACCGGGGAGCTGTTTTTT. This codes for CASSQGPQRTGELFF.

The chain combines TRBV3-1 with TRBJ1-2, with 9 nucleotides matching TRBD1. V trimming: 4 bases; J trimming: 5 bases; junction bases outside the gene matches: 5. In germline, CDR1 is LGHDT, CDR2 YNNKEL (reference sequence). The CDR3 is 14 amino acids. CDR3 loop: CASSPRDRGYGYTF. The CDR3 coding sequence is TGTGCCAGCAGCCCCCGAGACAGGGGGTATGGCTACACCTTC.

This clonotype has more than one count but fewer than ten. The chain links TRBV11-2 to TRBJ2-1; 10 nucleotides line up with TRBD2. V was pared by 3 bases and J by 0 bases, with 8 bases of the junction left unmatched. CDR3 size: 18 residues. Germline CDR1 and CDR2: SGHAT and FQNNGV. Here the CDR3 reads CASSLGGLAVPSYNEQFF. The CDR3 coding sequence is TGTGCCAGCAGCTTGGGTGGACTAGCGGTCCCCTCCTACAATGAGCAGTTCTTC.

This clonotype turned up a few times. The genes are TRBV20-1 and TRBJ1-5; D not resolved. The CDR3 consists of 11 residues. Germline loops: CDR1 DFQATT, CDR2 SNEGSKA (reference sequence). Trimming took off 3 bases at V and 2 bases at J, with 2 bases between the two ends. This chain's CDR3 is CSASGNQPQHF. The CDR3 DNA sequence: TGCAGTGCTAGCGGCAATCAGCCCCAGCATTTT.

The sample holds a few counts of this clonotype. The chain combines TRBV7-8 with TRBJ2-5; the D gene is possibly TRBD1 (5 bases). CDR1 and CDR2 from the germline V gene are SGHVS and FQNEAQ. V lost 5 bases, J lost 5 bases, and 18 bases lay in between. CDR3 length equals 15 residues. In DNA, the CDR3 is TGTGCCAGCAGCCCGCCGGTTGGGGCGGCCGAGACCCAGTACTTC. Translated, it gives CASSPPVGAAETQYF.

CDR3 region: CATSDPDLPQEQFF. The CDR3 nucleotides are TGTGCCACCAGTGATCCGGACCTGCCCCAGGAGCAGTTCTTC. This chain joins TRBV24-1 and TRBJ2-1; D is uncertain. This CDR3 region has 14 residues. Germline V gene sequence: CDR1 KGHDR, CDR2 SFDVKD. Trimming cost V 3 bases and J 10 bases, with 15 bases left between them.

In nucleotides, the CDR3 is TGCGCCAGCAGCCAAGACGGGGACGCTAGCGGCTACGAGCAGTACTTC. Amino acids: CASSQDGDASGYEQYF. J is TRBJ2-7 and V is TRBV4-3; 7 bases align to TRBD2. Germline V gene data show CDR1 as LGHNA and CDR2 as YSLEER. CDR3 length: 16 residues. V lost 0 bases and J lost 3; bases outside the gene matches: 8.

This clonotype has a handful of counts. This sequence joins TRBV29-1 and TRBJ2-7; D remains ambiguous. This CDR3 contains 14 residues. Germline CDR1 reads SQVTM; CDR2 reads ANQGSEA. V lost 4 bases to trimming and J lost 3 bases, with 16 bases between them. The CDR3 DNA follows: TGCAGCGTTGGGGTTCCTGAACTTCTCTACGAGCAGTACTTC. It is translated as CSVGVPELLYEQYF.

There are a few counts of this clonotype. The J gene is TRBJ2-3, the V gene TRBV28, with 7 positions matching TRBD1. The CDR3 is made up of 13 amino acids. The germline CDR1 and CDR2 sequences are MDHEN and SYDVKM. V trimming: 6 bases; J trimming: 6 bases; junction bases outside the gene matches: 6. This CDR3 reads CASRAGTVDTQYF. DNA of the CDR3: TGTGCCAGCAGGGCCGGGACAGTCGATACGCAGTATTTT. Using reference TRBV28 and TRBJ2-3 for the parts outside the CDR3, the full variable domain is DVKVTQSSRYLVKRTGEKVFLECVQDMDHENMFWYRQDPGLGLRLIYFSYDVKMKEKGDIPEGYSVSREKKERFSLILESASTNQTSMYLCASRAGTVDTQYFGPGTRLTVL.

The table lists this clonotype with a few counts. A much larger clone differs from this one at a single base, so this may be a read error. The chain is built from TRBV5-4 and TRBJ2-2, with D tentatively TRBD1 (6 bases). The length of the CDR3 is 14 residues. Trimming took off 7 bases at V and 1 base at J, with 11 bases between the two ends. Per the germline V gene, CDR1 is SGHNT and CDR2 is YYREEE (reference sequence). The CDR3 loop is CASGPGQNTGELFF. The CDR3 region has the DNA TGTGCCAGCGGTCCGGGACAGAACACCGGGGAGCTGTTTTTT.

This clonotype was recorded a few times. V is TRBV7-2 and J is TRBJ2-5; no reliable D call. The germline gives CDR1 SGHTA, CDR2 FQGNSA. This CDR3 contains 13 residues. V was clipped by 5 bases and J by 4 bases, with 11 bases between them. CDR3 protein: CASSLMEIETQYF. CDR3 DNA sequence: TGTGCCAGCAGCCTCATGGAGATAGAGACCCAGTACTTC. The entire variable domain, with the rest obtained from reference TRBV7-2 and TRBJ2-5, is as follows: GAGVSQSPSNKVTEKGKDVELRCDPISGHTALYWYRQSLGQGLEFLIYFQGNSAPDKSGLPSDRFSAERTGGSVSTLTIQRTQQEDSAVYLCASSLMEIETQYFGPGTRLLVL.

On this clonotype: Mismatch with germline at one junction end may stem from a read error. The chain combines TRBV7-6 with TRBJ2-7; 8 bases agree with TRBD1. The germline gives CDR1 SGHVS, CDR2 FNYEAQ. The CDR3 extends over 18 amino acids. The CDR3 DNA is TGTGCCGGCAGCTTAGAGCCGCCCGCTGTGACAGGGGAGGTCGAGCAGTACTTC. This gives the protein CAGSLEPPAVTGEVEQYF. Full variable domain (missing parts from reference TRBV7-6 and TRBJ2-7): GAGVSQSPRYKVTKRGQDVALRCDPISGHVSLYWYRQALGQGPEFLTYFNYEAQQDKSGLPNDRFSAERPEGSISTLTIQRTEQRDSAMYRCAGSLEPPAVTGEVEQYFGPGTRLTVT.

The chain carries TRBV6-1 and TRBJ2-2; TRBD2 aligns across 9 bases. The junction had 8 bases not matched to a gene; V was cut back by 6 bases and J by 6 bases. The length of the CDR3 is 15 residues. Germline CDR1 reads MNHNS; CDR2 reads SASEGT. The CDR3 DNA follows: TGTGCCAGCAGGAGGAAAACTAGCGGGTCCGGGGAGCTGTTTTTT. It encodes CASRRKTSGSGELFF.

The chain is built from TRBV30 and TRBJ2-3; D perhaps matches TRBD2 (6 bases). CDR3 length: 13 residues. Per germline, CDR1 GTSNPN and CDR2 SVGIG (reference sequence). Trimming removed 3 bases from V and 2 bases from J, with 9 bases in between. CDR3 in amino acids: CAWRRGVTDTQYF. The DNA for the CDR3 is TGTGCCTGGAGGCGCGGGGTCACAGATACGCAGTATTTT.